These T cell receptor beta chains were read from a single sample in a study of memory CD4+ T cells and cytomegalovirus serostatus. Assay: immunoSEQ multiplex PCR; the TCRdb copy retains only in-frame clones and omits some. The profile shows under 65,000 clones, around 80% of them singletons. The sample consisted of memory CD4+ T cells from blood. All receptors come from an adult in good health and CMV-seronegative. Both conserved end residues are part of each CDR3. Each record gives: clone size, CDR3 length, V gene, J gene, D gene, CDR3 DNA, CDR3 protein. A D gene is named only where the DNA matches it firmly. Expanded clones get a size class; other rows say once, few or many, or leave the size out.

size: -
length: 15
V: TRBV30
J: TRBJ1-1
D: TRBD1
DNA: TGTGCCTGGTATCACCCGGACAGGGTGGGGACTGAAGCTTTCTTT
CDR3: CAWYHPDRVGTEAFF

size: -
length: 15
V: TRBV6-1
J: TRBJ1-2
D: TRBD1
DNA: TGTGCCAGCATCCCCGGGGACAGGGCCGGCTATGGCTACACCTTC
CDR3: CASIPGDRAGYGYTF

size: -
length: 13
V: TRBV5-5
J: TRBJ2-7
D: -
DNA: TGTGCCAGCAGCTTGCAGGGGGGCTACGAGCAGTACTTC
CDR3: CASSLQGGYEQYF

size: -
length: 14
V: TRBV30
J: TRBJ1-5
D: -
DNA: TGTGCCTGGAGCTATGGGGGGCAGGGTCAGCCCCAGCATTTT
CDR3: CAWSYGGQGQPQHF

size: -
length: 14
V: TRBV2
J: TRBJ2-2
D: -
DNA: TGTGCCAGCAGTGTCTTGGGAAACACCGGGGAGCTGTTTTTT
CDR3: CASSVLGNTGELFF

size: few
length: 13
V: TRBV5-6
J: TRBJ2-3
D: -
DNA: TGTGCCAGCAGCTTGAGGTGGATACATACGCAGTATTTT
CDR3: CASSLRWIHTQYF

size: -
length: 14
V: TRBV10-2
J: TRBJ1-2
D: -
DNA: TGCGCCAGCAGGGGGGGACCGCTGAACTATGGCTACACCTTC
CDR3: CASRGGPLNYGYTF

size: once
length: 14
V: TRBV19
J: TRBJ2-1
D: -
DNA: TGTGCCAGTAGTATAGGACGGAGGCACAATGAGCAGTTCTTC
CDR3: CASSIGRRHNEQFF

size: few
length: 14
V: TRBV6-1
J: TRBJ1-4
D: TRBD1
DNA: TGTGCCACCAGTCTGGGACAGGGAACTGAAAAACTGTTTTTT
CDR3: CATSLGQGTEKLFF

size: -
length: 15
V: TRBV28
J: TRBJ2-7
D: TRBD2
DNA: TGTGCCAGCAGGGATGCAAGCGGGAGCGCCTACGAGCAGTACTTC
CDR3: CASRDASGSAYEQYF

size: -
length: 17
V: TRBV28
J: TRBJ2-7
D: TRBD2
DNA: TGTGCCAGCAGTTTGGGACCGGGACTAGCGGGAGTCCACGAGCAGTACTTC
CDR3: CASSLGPGLAGVHEQYF

size: -
length: 16
V: TRBV19
J: TRBJ2-2
D: TRBD2
DNA: TGTGCCAGTAGCCAGCGGGGACCCCCGAACACCGGGGAGCTGTTTTTT
CDR3: CASSQRGPPNTGELFF

size: -
length: 16
V: TRBV7-3
J: TRBJ2-6
D: -
DNA: TGTGCCAGCAGCTTAACGGTCCGCTCTGGGGCCAACGTCCTGACTTTC
CDR3: CASSLTVRSGANVLTF

size: few
length: 14
V: TRBV2
J: TRBJ1-5
D: -
DNA: TGTGCCAGCAGTGGTGGGGATAGCAATCAGCCCCAGCATTTT
CDR3: CASSGGDSNQPQHF

size: -
length: 15
V: TRBV6-5
J: TRBJ2-7
D: TRBD2
DNA: TGTGCCAGCAGTCAGGGGACTAGCGAAACCTACGAGCAGTACTTC
CDR3: CASSQGTSETYEQYF

size: -
length: 11
V: TRBV28
J: TRBJ2-7
D: -
DNA: TGTGCCAGCAGTACCCGCAGCGAGCAGTACTTC
CDR3: CASSTRSEQYF

size: -
length: 14
V: TRBV6-1
J: TRBJ1-4
D: TRBD1
DNA: TGTGCCAGCAAACCGGGACAGGGGGGAGGAAAACTGTTTTTT
CDR3: CASKPGQGGGKLFF

size: -
length: 13
V: TRBV6-6
J: TRBJ1-1
D: -
DNA: TGTGCCAGCAGTTCGGGTAGGGGGGCTGAAGCTTTCTTT
CDR3: CASSSGRGAEAFF

size: once
length: 15
V: TRBV5-1
J: TRBJ2-2
D: -
DNA: TGCGCCAGCAGCTTGGATACAGGGAGCACCGGGGAGCTGTTTTTT
CDR3: CASSLDTGSTGELFF

size: few
length: 15
V: TRBV11-2
J: TRBJ2-1
D: -
DNA: TGTGCCAGCAGCCGGGGACAACTCTCCTACAATGAGCAGTTCTTC
CDR3: CASSRGQLSYNEQFF

size: -
length: 18
V: TRBV18
J: TRBJ2-2
D: -
DNA: TGTGCCAGCTCACCCCTCTTATTGGGAGATAAAGCAATCGGGGAGCTGTTTTTT
CDR3: CASSPLLLGDKAIGELFF

size: -
length: 13
V: TRBV28
J: TRBJ1-2
D: -
DNA: TGTGCCAGCACCTCACCAAGCCCTTATGGCTACACCTTC
CDR3: CASTSPSPYGYTF

size: few
length: 15
V: TRBV5-4
J: TRBJ1-1
D: -
DNA: TGTGCCAGCGGCGAGGGAGGGACGAGGAACACTGAAGCTTTCTTT
CDR3: CASGEGGTRNTEAFF

size: -
length: 11
V: TRBV20-1
J: TRBJ1-1
D: -
DNA: TGCAGTGCAAACAGGGTGGGGGGAGCTTTCTTT
CDR3: CSANRVGGAFF

size: -
length: 14
V: TRBV5-1
J: TRBJ2-7
D: -
DNA: TGCGCCAGCAGCCTTGGAGACAACTCCTACGAGCAGTACTTC
CDR3: CASSLGDNSYEQYF

size: few
length: 13
V: TRBV4-2
J: TRBJ2-2
D: -
DNA: TGTGCCAGCAGCGTCCGGGGGACCGGGGAGCTGTTTTTT
CDR3: CASSVRGTGELFF

size: -
length: 12
V: TRBV2
J: TRBJ1-2
D: -
DNA: TGTGCCAGCAGAGGCCTTAACTATGGCTACACCTTC
CDR3: CASRGLNYGYTF

size: few
length: 15
V: TRBV11-1
J: TRBJ2-1
D: -
DNA: TGTGCCACCTCGGACCGGGCCCTCTCCTACAATGAGCAGTTCTTC
CDR3: CATSDRALSYNEQFF

size: few
length: 14
V: TRBV6-6
J: TRBJ2-1
D: TRBD2
DNA: TGTGCCAGCTCGTATGGACTAGCGAGCGATGAGCAGTTCTTC
CDR3: CASSYGLASDEQFF

size: -
length: 14
V: TRBV29-1
J: TRBJ1-2
D: -
DNA: TGCAGCGTCACAACAGGGAAGGGTAACTATGGCTACACCTTC
CDR3: CSVTTGKGNYGYTF

size: -
length: 14
V: TRBV10-2
J: TRBJ1-2
D: TRBD1
DNA: TGCGCCAGCTTTATTCCAGGGGGCAGCTATGGCTACACCTTC
CDR3: CASFIPGGSYGYTF

size: -
length: 18
V: TRBV5-1
J: TRBJ2-3
D: TRBD2
DNA: TGCGCCAGCAGCCTGACGACTAGCGGGAGTTCAGGTGGGAATACGCAGTATTTT
CDR3: CASSLTTSGSSGGNTQYF